This is a list of T cell receptor beta chains from one sample in a study of T cell responses to AZD1222 COVID-19 vaccine. Only in-frame clones appear in the TCRdb table, and some are missing; sequencing was by immunoSEQ multiplex PCR. The sample consists of 140,000 or so clones, more than 70% of them appearing once. The sequences come from peripheral blood, collected 28 days after the second AZD1222 dose. The receptor set was obtained from an adult who received the AZD1222 COVID-19 vaccine. The CDR3 runs from the conserved cysteine through the conserved F or W. A D gene is named only where the DNA matches it firmly. Expanded clones get a size class; other rows say once, few or many, or leave the size out.

V	D	length	size	J	DNA	CDR3
TRBV21-1	-	16	-	TRBJ1-5	TGTGCCAGACCCAAAGGCGAGGCAGGGGGCAGGGGGCCCCAGCATTTT	CARPKGEAGGRGPQHF
TRBV5-1	-	15	-	TRBJ2-7	TGCGCCAGCAGCCTGAGGGGGGGTTCCTCCTACGAGCAGTACTTC	CASSLRGGSSYEQYF
TRBV6-5	-	12	once	TRBJ2-3	TGTGCCAGCACAGACCTCACAGATACGCAGTATTTT	CASTDLTDTQYF
TRBV27	-	14	once	TRBJ2-6	TGTGCCAGCAGGCAAAATCCTGGGGCCAACGTCCTGACTTTC	CASRQNPGANVLTF
TRBV28	-	15	-	TRBJ1-5	TGTGCCAGCAGCCCGATGGGGTATAGCAATCAGCCCCAGCATTTT	CASSPMGYSNQPQHF
TRBV4-1	TRBD2	19	-	TRBJ2-7	TGCGCCAGCAGGACCGGGACTAGCGGGGGGGCCGGAGGCTCCTACGAGCAGTACTTC	CASRTGTSGGAGGSYEQYF
TRBV6-4	-	14	-	TRBJ2-2	TGTGCCAGCAGACTAGCCGGGGGTACCGGGGAGCTGTTTTTT	CASRLAGGTGELFF
TRBV27	TRBD1	12	-	TRBJ2-7	TGTGCCAGCGGGGACAGGCACTACGAGCAGTACTTC	CASGDRHYEQYF
TRBV2	TRBD2	17	many	TRBJ2-3	TGTGCCAGCAGAAGGACTAGCGGGAGACCTTACACAGATACGCAGTATTTT	CASRRTSGRPYTDTQYF
TRBV5-1	-	15	-	TRBJ2-7	TGCGCCAGCAGCTCGGGACTCACATTCTGGGACGAGCAGTACTTC	CASSSGLTFWDEQYF
TRBV7-2	-	15	-	TRBJ2-1	TGTGCCAGCAGCCCTTCCGGGGACTCCTACAATGAGCAGTTCTTC	CASSPSGDSYNEQFF
TRBV2	-	13	-	TRBJ2-2	TGTGCCTTACTTAGGGGCCAGACAGGGGAGCTGTTTTTT	CALLRGQTGELFF
TRBV28	-	13	once	TRBJ1-2	TGTGCCAGCAGTTCCGGGACCCTCTATGGCTACACCTTC	CASSSGTLYGYTF
TRBV5-6	TRBD1	15	-	TRBJ1-5	TGTGCCAGCAGCTCTCAGGGGGTCGGCAATCAGCCCCAGCATTTT	CASSSQGVGNQPQHF
TRBV30	TRBD2	15	-	TRBJ2-1	TGTGCCTGGAGCCCCCCTTTTCGGGAGGGCAATGAGCAGTTCTTC	CAWSPPFREGNEQFF
TRBV3-1/TRBV3-2	-	18	few	TRBJ2-5	TGTGCCAGCAGCCAAGATTCCTTGACGGACCACCCCAGCGAGACCCAGTACTTC	CASSQDSLTDHPSETQYF
TRBV29-1	TRBD1	11	-	TRBJ1-2	TGCAGCGTTGCTGGGACAGGGGGCTACACCTTC	CSVAGTGGYTF
TRBV7-2	-	14	few	TRBJ2-5	TGTGCCAGCAGCTTACCAGACATACAAGAGACCCAGTACTTC	CASSLPDIQETQYF
TRBV12-3/TRBV12-4	TRBD1	13	-	TRBJ1-2	TGTGCCAGCAGTCCGGGACAGGTAGGCGGCTACACCTTC	CASSPGQVGGYTF
TRBV4-2	TRBD2	16	-	TRBJ2-7	TGTGCCAGCAGCCAAGAACCAGCGGGGGGACCCTACGAGCAGTACTTC	CASSQEPAGGPYEQYF
TRBV3-1/TRBV3-2	-	13	-	TRBJ2-5	TGTGCCAGCAGCTCGAGCGGTAAAGAGACCCAGTACTTC	CASSSSGKETQYF
TRBV4-2	-	16	-	TRBJ1-4	TGTGCCAGCAGCAACGGAAACCGCGGAACTAATGAAAAACTGTTTTTT	CASSNGNRGTNEKLFF
TRBV30	TRBD1	14	-	TRBJ1-2	TGTGCCTGGACCACCGGGACAGTATACTATGGCTACACCTTC	CAWTTGTVYYGYTF
TRBV2	-	15	-	TRBJ1-4	TGTGCCAGCAGTGAACAGGGTGTAGCTAATGAAAAACTGTTTTTT	CASSEQGVANEKLFF
TRBV2	-	14	-	TRBJ2-2	TGTGCCAGCAGTGTGGGGACGAACACCGGGGAGCTGCTTTTT	CASSVGTNTGELLF
TRBV7-9	-	15	few	TRBJ1-1	TGTGCCAGCAGCACCTACCACGGGGGTGACACTGAAGCTTTCTTT	CASSTYHGGDTEAFF
TRBV3-1/TRBV3-2	-	14	medium-sized	TRBJ2-5	TGTGCCAGCAGCCAAGTTGTGGGCGTTGAGACCCAGTACTTC	CASSQVVGVETQYF
TRBV5-1	TRBD2	17	-	TRBJ2-2	TGCGCCAGCAACTCCGGGACTAGCGGGAGGGCAACCGGGGAGCTGTTTTTT	CASNSGTSGRATGELFF
TRBV6-5	-	15	-	TRBJ2-7	TGTGCCAGCAGTTACTCCGGCAGGGGTTTATACGAGCAGTACTTC	CASSYSGRGLYEQYF
TRBV3-1/TRBV3-2	TRBD2	17	few	TRBJ2-3	TGTGCCAGCAGCCTCCTCGAGCGGGGGGGCCTCCGGGATACGCAGTATTTT	CASSLLERGGLRDTQYF
TRBV18	TRBD1	14	once	TRBJ1-1	TGTGCCAGCTCACGACAGGGGTCGAACACTGAAGCTTTCTTT	CASSRQGSNTEAFF
TRBV12-3/TRBV12-4	-	13	-	TRBJ1-1	TGTGCCAGCAGTCAGCGAAGAGGGGGTGAAGCTTTCTTT	CASSQRRGGEAFF
TRBV7-2	-	13	-	TRBJ2-2	TGTGCCAGCAGCACCCGACAGGCAGGGGAGCTGTTTTTT	CASSTRQAGELFF
TRBV16	-	14	once	TRBJ1-4	TGTGCCAGCAGCCAATCCCTAGTCGATGAAAAACTGTTTTTT	CASSQSLVDEKLFF
TRBV30	-	14	-	TRBJ1-6	TGTGCCTGGAGTGTACCGGGAGGGAATTCACCCCTCCACTTT	CAWSVPGGNSPLHF
TRBV7-9	-	15	once	TRBJ2-7	TGTGCCAGCAGCTCAACCGGGATCGACCCCTACGAGCAGTACTTC	CASSSTGIDPYEQYF
TRBV27	TRBD2	16	-	TRBJ2-3	TGTGCCAGCAGTTCCCCCGGGACTACATCTACAGATACGCAGTATTTT	CASSSPGTTSTDTQYF
TRBV29-1	-	14	few	TRBJ2-4	TGCAGCGTTTTAGGGGAGTCGGCCAAAAACATTCAGTACTTC	CSVLGESAKNIQYF
TRBV19	-	13	-	TRBJ1-1	TGTGCCAGTATCATTAATGGGGACACTGAAGCTTTCTTT	CASIINGDTEAFF
TRBV19	TRBD1	16	-	TRBJ1-2	TGTGCCAGTAGCCCTCAGGTCCCAGGGGGAACCTATGGCTACACCTTC	CASSPQVPGGTYGYTF
TRBV7-2	-	14	-	TRBJ1-4	TGTGCCAGCAGCTTTCGGGGTGGTGTTGAAAAACTGTTTTTT	CASSFRGGVEKLFF
TRBV18	TRBD2	17	-	TRBJ2-2	TGTGCCAGCTCACCACCGAGTCTAGCGGCGAACACCGGGGAGCTGTTTTTT	CASSPPSLAANTGELFF
TRBV2	-	13	-	TRBJ1-5	TGTGCCAGCATTCGCAATAGCAATCAGCCCCAGCATTTT	CASIRNSNQPQHF
TRBV5-1	TRBD1	15	once	TRBJ2-5	TGCGCCAGCAGCTTGCTTGGGACAGAACAAGAGACCCAGTACTTC	CASSLLGTEQETQYF
TRBV3-1/TRBV3-2	-	15	-	TRBJ2-5	TGTGCCAGCAGGTCCACGGGGGCTAACCAAGAGACCCAGTACTTC	CASRSTGANQETQYF
TRBV11-2	-	11	few	TRBJ1-5	TGTGCCAGCAGCGACCACCAGCCCCAGCATTTT	CASSDHQPQHF
TRBV4-1	TRBD1	19	-	TRBJ2-7	TGCGCCAGCAGCCAAGAGCGGACAGGGGAGAAGGAAGAGGCCGACGAGCAGTACTTC	CASSQERTGEKEEADEQYF
TRBV19	TRBD1	13	-	TRBJ1-5	TGTGCCAGTAGGCGACAGGGAGATCAGCCCCAGCATTTT	CASRRQGDQPQHF
TRBV10-3	-	13	-	TRBJ1-1	TGTGCCATCCCGCTGTTCCCCCACACTGAAGCTTTCTTT	CAIPLFPHTEAFF
TRBV7-2	TRBD1	14	-	TRBJ2-7	TGTGCCAGCAGTCAAAGGGACAGGGGGCAGGTGCAGTACTTC	CASSQRDRGQVQYF
TRBV19	-	13	-	TRBJ1-2	TGTGCCAGTAGTATAGAGGGGGATGGCGGCTACACCTTC	CASSIEGDGGYTF
TRBV7-2	-	16	-	TRBJ1-2	TGTGCCAGCAGCTTATTATGGCCCCGGAAGGTTGAAGGCTACACCTTC	CASSLLWPRKVEGYTF
TRBV2	TRBD1	14	-	TRBJ1-3	TGTGCCAGCAGTACAGGGGCTTATGGAAACACCATATATTTT	CASSTGAYGNTIYF
TRBV6-5	TRBD1	14	-	TRBJ2-7	TGTGCCAGCAGTTACACCAGGGGGCAGCACGAGCAGTACTTC	CASSYTRGQHEQYF
TRBV9	-	16	-	TRBJ1-4	TGTGCCAGCAGCGTAGGGGAGGGGTCCCCTGGTAAAAAACTGTTTTTT	CASSVGEGSPGKKLFF